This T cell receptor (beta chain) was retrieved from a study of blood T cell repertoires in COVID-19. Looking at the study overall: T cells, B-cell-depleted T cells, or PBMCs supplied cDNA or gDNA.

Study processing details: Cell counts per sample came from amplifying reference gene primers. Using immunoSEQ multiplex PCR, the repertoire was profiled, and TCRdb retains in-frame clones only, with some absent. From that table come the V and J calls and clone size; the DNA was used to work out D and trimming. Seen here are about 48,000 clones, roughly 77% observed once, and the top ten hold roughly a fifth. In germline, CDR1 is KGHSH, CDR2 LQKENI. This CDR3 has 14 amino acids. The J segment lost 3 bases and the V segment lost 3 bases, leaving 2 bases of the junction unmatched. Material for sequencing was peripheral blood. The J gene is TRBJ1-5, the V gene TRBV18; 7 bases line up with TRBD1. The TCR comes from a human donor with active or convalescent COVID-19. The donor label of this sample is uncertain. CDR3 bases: TGTGCCAGCTCACCCGGGACAGCCAATCAGCCCCAGCATTTT. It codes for CASSPGTANQPQHF.